This TCR beta chain was obtained from a study of blood T cell repertoires in COVID-19. Study context: T cells, B-cell-depleted T cells, or PBMCs supplied cDNA or gDNA.

V was clipped by 4 bases and J by 5 bases, with 14 bases between them. Germline V gives CDR1 MDHEN, CDR2 SYDVKM. The CDR3 length is 14 residues. How the authors handled the data: Reference gene primer amplification in the assay estimated nucleated cell counts. Generated by immunoSEQ multiplex PCR, the TCRdb table keeps only in-frame clones and is missing some. V and J calls and clone size are given by that table; D and trimming were obtained from the DNA. The sample lists roughly 70,000 clones; 80% to 95% were seen once. Input material: peripheral blood. This rearrangement joins TRBV28 to TRBJ1-1, with unresolved D. The receptor's source is a woman in her sixties or seventies with active COVID-19. DNA for the CDR3: TGTGCCAGCAGTTGGGCCTCCCGCGGGACTGAAGCTTTCTTT. It is translated as CASSWASRGTEAFF.